Listed below are T cell receptor beta chains from one sample, sequenced in a study of Graves' ophthalmopathy and Graves' hyperthyroidism. TCRdb re-called the multiplex PCR reads through MiXCR, storing one row per CDR3 protein. This table has over 500,000 distinct CDR3 sequences, over 20% appearing once. Sequenced: peripheral blood. Receptors were obtained from a woman younger than 35 with stable Graves' hyperthyroidism. Some clones in this sample may be carry-over from other donors' samples. CDR3s include the opening cysteine and the closing phenylalanine or tryptophan. Each record gives: J gene, V gene, CDR3 protein.

>TRBJ2-7|TRBV6-1
CASSQGFGGEQYF
>TRBJ1-2|TRBV12-3/TRBV12-4
CASSPTGIGGFLYGYTF
>TRBJ2-5|TRBV12-3/TRBV12-4
CASSATSGGAGETQYF
>TRBJ2-5|TRBV27
CASSPTPAGAVRETQYF
>TRBJ1-1|TRBV7-3
CASSLTTGTEAFF
>TRBJ2-2|TRBV12-3/TRBV12-4
CASSPHSNTGELFF
>TRBJ1-5|TRBV4-2
CASSQDISTDNQPQHF
>TRBJ1-2|TRBV7-9
CASSLGGRVGGYTF
>TRBJ1-3|TRBV2
CASMTGGNTIYF
>TRBJ1-5|TRBV12-3/TRBV12-4
CASSLDRVGQPQHF
>TRBJ1-4|TRBV6-2/TRBV6-3
CASRLGTGRATNEKLFF
>TRBJ1-5|TRBV11-2
CASSLNTGFDQPQHF
>TRBJ2-7|TRBV2
CASSEGGLAAYEQYF
>TRBJ1-2|TRBV9
CASSATDSNYGYTF
>TRBJ1-2|TRBV6-5
CASSYSGTGRAGYTF
>TRBJ2-5|TRBV7-2
CASSFDPPRAVETQYF
>TRBJ1-3|TRBV15
CATSRDMGSGNTIYF
>TRBJ1-2|TRBV11-2
CASSLELAGLDYGYTF
>TRBJ1-1|TRBV10-3
CAISDLGDTEAFF
>TRBJ1-6|TRBV20-1
CSAGDRINSPLHF
>TRBJ2-5|TRBV11-2
CASSLGTSGSRFGSETQYF
>TRBJ2-7|TRBV20-1
CSAPTSYEQYF
>TRBJ2-7|TRBV27
CASTDRGTYEQYF
>TRBJ1-2|TRBV5-4
CASSSGSPGSYGYTF
>TRBJ1-3|TRBV12-3/TRBV12-4
CASSLATGMGNTIYF
>TRBJ1-2|TRBV12-3/TRBV12-4
CASRTTGFYGYTF
>TRBJ1-5|TRBV24-1
CATSVGQFNQPQHF
>TRBJ1-5|TRBV6-5
CASSYKQGDQPQHF